The 27 T cell receptor beta chains below were found in one sample sequenced in a study of post-analysis software for immune sequencing data. General study findings and limits: Patients showed TRBV5-6, TRBV5-1 and TRBV20-1 among four to six TRBV segments more frequent than in controls.

Unique molecular identifiers had been added to the TCR beta cDNA libraries. TCRdb reprocessed the PCR reads via MiXCR and lists one record per CDR3 protein. The data contain more than 450,000 distinct CDR3 sequences, approximately 31% of them singletons. The antigens these receptors bind are not known. Sequencing was performed on blood. The source of these receptors is a girl younger than 18 with multiple sclerosis.

J is TRBJ2-3 and V is TRBV5-4, with 10 bases that match TRBD2. V trimming: 4 bases; J trimming: 3 bases; junction bases outside the gene matches: 11. Germline V gene data show CDR1 as SGHNT and CDR2 as YYREEE (reference sequence). The CDR3 spans 17 residues. The CDR3 loop is CASSLPPGLAITDTQYF. The CDR3 DNA sequence: TGTGCCAGCAGCCTGCCCCCGGGACTAGCGATTACAGATACGCAGTATTTT.

This clonotype has just a few counts. J is TRBJ1-4 and V is TRBV11-2; 7 positions agree with TRBD1. Per germline, CDR1 SGHAT and CDR2 FQNNGV. The CDR3 loop spans 16 amino acids. Trimming at V came to 5 bases and at J to 4 bases, leaving 10 bases not matched to a gene. CDR3 protein: CASSRATGKYNEKLFF. CDR3 nucleotide sequence: TGTGCCAGCAGCCGGGCGACAGGGAAGTATAATGAAAAACTGTTTTTT.

The chain employs TRBV4-1 and TRBJ2-3; the match to TRBD2 covers 7 bases. The CDR3 extends over 19 amino acids. J lost 3 bases, V lost 0 bases, and 15 bases had no gene match. The germline gives CDR1 MGHRA, CDR2 YSYEKL. Here the CDR3 reads CASSQEQPWTGGRTDTQYF. CDR3 nucleotide sequence: TGCGCCAGCAGCCAAGAGCAACCTTGGACTGGCGGGAGAACAGATACGCAGTATTTT.

The genes are TRBV29-1 and TRBJ2-7, with D maybe TRBD1 (6 bases). CDR3 length: 14 amino acids. The V end was cut by 6 bases, the J end by 0 bases, with 15 bases between. CDR1 is SQVTM, CDR2 ANQGSEA, per germline. The CDR3 DNA sequence: TGCAGCGTCCGACCGACAGGACTCTCCTACGAGCAGTACTTC. This translates into CSVRPTGLSYEQYF.

This sequence joins TRBV12-3 or TRBV12-4 and TRBJ1-2; 7 nucleotides match TRBD1. The CDR3 runs to 15 residues. The trim removed 1 base at V and 5 bases at J, leaving 7 bases unmatched. CDR3 in DNA: TGTGCCAGCAGTTTAGTAGGGACAGCGAGATATGGCTACACCTTC. It specifies CASSLVGTARYGYTF.

V and J are TRBV7-6 and TRBJ1-2; 7 nucleotides align to TRBD1. There are 14 residues in the CDR3. Germline V gene data show CDR1 as SGHVS and CDR2 as FNYEAQ. V lost 5 bases and J lost 1; bases outside the gene matches: 4. CDR3 bases: TGTGCCAGCAGCCCGGGACAGCATAACTATGGCTACACCTTC. Translated: CASSPGQHNYGYTF. The full variable domain, rest sourced from reference TRBV7-6 and TRBJ1-2, is GAGVSQSPRYKVTKRGQDVALRCDPISGHVSLYWYRQALGQGPEFLTYFNYEAQQDKSGLPNDRFSAERPEGSISTLTIQRTEQRDSAMYRCASSPGQHNYGYTFGSGTRLTVV.

In this sample, this clonotype turned up a few times. The chain couples TRBV3-1 to TRBJ1-4; a weak D match, TRBD1 (6 bases). V lost 2 bases and J 3 bases, leaving 10 bases between the germline ends. Germline-derived CDR1 and CDR2 are LGHDT and YNNKEL (reference sequence). The CDR3 runs to 15 residues. The CDR3 sequence is CASSQRGLSNEKLFF. CDR3 bases: TGTGCCAGCAGCCAAAGGGGGTTATCTAATGAAAAACTGTTTTTT.

V usage is TRBV11-2 and J usage is TRBJ2-3, with 9 bases identical to TRBD2. CDR3 length: 15 residues. J was trimmed by 9 bases and V by 2 bases; bases with no gene match: 9. The germline gives CDR1 SGHAT, CDR2 FQNNGV. CDR3 amino acids: CASSLSGGPSGTQYF. The DNA of the CDR3 is TGTGCCAGCAGCTTAAGCGGGGGGCCGTCGGGCACGCAGTATTTT.

On this clonotype: One junction end disagrees with the germline gene, perhaps due to a read error. This chain connects TRBV6-5 to TRBJ2-7; no clear D gene. The CDR3 has 13 residues. CDR1 and CDR2 (germline): MNHEY, SVGAGI. The CDR3: CAGSSDTLYEQYF. DNA of the CDR3: TGTGCCGGCAGCTCTGACACGCTCTACGAGCAGTACTTC.

This clonotype was seen a handful of times. The V and J genes are TRBV7-9 and TRBJ1-4; 10 bases map to TRBD1. This CDR3 is built from 14 residues. Germline V CDR1 and CDR2: SEHNR, FQNEAQ (reference sequence). V trimming: 7 bases; J trimming: 5 bases; junction bases outside the gene matches: 4. The CDR3 DNA follows: TGTGCCAGCACTTCGGACAGGGGGAATGAAAAACTGTTTTTT. The encoded protein is CASTSDRGNEKLFF.

Only a few counts were recorded for this clonotype. The chain joins TRBV28 to TRBJ2-7; D not resolved. Germline CDR1 MDHEN, CDR2 SYDVKM. CDR3 size: 13 residues. V shed 5 bases and J shed 3 bases, with 11 bases lying between them. The CDR3: CASSVAGGYEQYF. Here the CDR3 DNA reads TGTGCCAGCAGTGTGGCAGGCGGCTACGAGCAGTACTTC.

V is TRBV27 and J is TRBJ2-7; D not certain. This CDR3 region has 13 residues. CDR1 and CDR2 from the germline V gene are MNHEY and SMNVEV (reference sequence). The V end lost 2 bases, the J end lost 3 bases, and 8 bases lay between the germline ends. CDR3 DNA: TGTGCCAGCAGTTTACTAGACGGCTACGAGCAGTACTTC. This sequence encodes CASSLLDGYEQYF.

The genes are TRBV20-1 and TRBJ1-5; maybe TRBD1 (6 bases). CDR3 length: 18 residues. V lost 3 bases and J 0 bases, leaving 21 bases between the germline ends. Germline-derived CDR1 and CDR2 are DFQATT and SNEGSKA (reference sequence). Here the CDR3 DNA reads TGCAGTGCTAGTTTTTTAGGAAGGGGGGAGTATAGCAATCAGCCCCAGCATTTT. Translation gives CSASFLGRGEYSNQPQHF.

The J gene is TRBJ1-6, the V gene TRBV20-1, with TRBD1 matching 8 bases. This CDR3 contains 15 residues. V was pared by 4 bases and J by 8 bases, with 10 bases of the junction left unmatched. Germline CDR1 and CDR2: DFQATT and SNEGSKA (reference sequence). The CDR3 DNA reads as TGCAGTGCTACCCGGACAGGGCGTAGGGATTCACCCCTCCACTTT. Encoded protein: CSATRTGRRDSPLHF.

This chain joins TRBV9 and TRBJ2-3; no firm D call. The CDR3 is 15 amino acids. Germline loops: CDR1 SGDLS, CDR2 YYNGEE. Trimming pared 2 bases from V and 2 bases from J, leaving 12 bases between. For the CDR3, the DNA is TGTGCCAGCAGCGTGGCAGCCGGAGACACAGATACGCAGTATTTT. Its translation: CASSVAAGDTDTQYF.

This clonotype was seen only a few times. The chain employs TRBV6-5 and TRBJ1-1; no clear D gene. Between the trimmed V and J ends, which lost 4 bases and 0 bases, there was a span of 9 bases. Germline CDR1 is MNHEY and CDR2 is SVGAGI. The CDR3 length is 14 residues. This CDR3 is CASSSPSMNTEAFF. Here the CDR3 DNA reads TGTGCCAGCAGTTCCCCCTCTATGAACACTGAAGCTTTCTTT.

The chain joins TRBV7-3 to TRBJ2-2; D is ambiguous. Trimming shortened V by 3 bases and J by 7 bases, and 3 bases separated the two germline ends. This CDR3 is built from 11 residues. The V gene's germline CDR1 is SGHTA and CDR2 FQGTGA. The CDR3 reads CASSFGGELFF. In DNA form, the CDR3 reads TGTGCCAGCAGCTTTGGCGGGGAGCTGTTTTTT.

The chain carries TRBV9 and TRBJ2-5; a weak D match, TRBD2 (6 bases). The CDR3 consists of 15 residues. Looked up from germline, CDR1 is SGDLS and CDR2 is YYNGEE. With 1 base removed from V and 5 bases from J, the gap between germline ends came to 15 bases. CDR3 in amino acids: CASSVTGSGVETQYF. The CDR3 DNA sequence: TGTGCCAGCAGCGTAACCGGGAGTGGGGTTGAGACCCAGTACTTC.

The rearrangement links TRBV6-2 or TRBV6-3 to TRBJ1-2, with D tentatively TRBD1 (6 bases). Trimming took 6 bases from V and 5 from J, leaving 13 bases between them. The CDR3 runs 13 residues. Germline V gene data show CDR1 as MNHEY and CDR2 as SVGEGT. The CDR3 here is CASSDRRGYGYTF. CDR3 DNA: TGTGCCAGCAGCGACAGGCGGGGGTATGGCTACACCTTC.

This clonotype was found a few times. The chain uses TRBV6-1 and TRBJ2-5, with 11 bases matching TRBD2. Germline V CDR1 and CDR2: MNHNS, SASEGT. With 7 bases clipped from V and 2 bases from J, the junction kept 3 bases outside the gene matches. There are 14 residues in the CDR3. CDR3 nucleotide sequence: TGTGCCAGCATCCTAGCGGGGGGACAAGAGACCCAGTACTTC. As protein: CASILAGGQETQYF.

This chain uses TRBV24-1 with TRBJ2-1, with D possibly being TRBD2 (5 bases). The V and J ends lost 4 bases and 6 bases respectively, with 12 bases between them. Germline CDR1 and CDR2: KGHDR and SFDVKD. The CDR3 spans 14 residues. CDR3 residues: CATSDLYEGNEQFF. The CDR3 DNA sequence: TGTGCCACCAGTGACCTTTATGAGGGCAATGAGCAGTTCTTC.

The rearrangement uses TRBV5-6 and TRBJ2-1; a possible D gene is TRBD2 (5 bases). CDR1 and CDR2 from the germline V gene are SGHDT and YYEEEE. The V end lost 4 bases, the J end lost 9 bases, and 11 bases lay between the germline ends. The CDR3 totals 12 residues. CDR3 nucleotides: TGTGCCAGCAGCATACTAGTTCGTGAGCAGTTCTTC. Translation: CASSILVREQFF. Combining the CDR3 with reference TRBV5-6 and TRBJ2-1 gives the whole variable domain DAGVTQSPTHLIKTRGQQVTLRCSPKSGHDTVSWYQQALGQGPQFIFQYYEEEERQRGNFPDRFSGHQFPNYSSELNVNALLLGDSALYLCASSILVREQFFGPGTRLTVL.

This clonotype was seen only a few times. The chain uses TRBV12-3 or TRBV12-4 and TRBJ1-2; D is unresolved. Trimming shortened V by 6 bases and J by 5 bases, and 16 bases separated the two germline ends. This CDR3 comprises 14 residues. CDR3 sequence: CASSTRVAQYGYTF. Written as DNA, the CDR3 is TGTGCCAGCAGCACGAGGGTGGCACAGTATGGCTACACCTTC.

The V and J genes are TRBV7-2 and TRBJ2-7; D is unclear. This CDR3 has 12 amino acids. V dropped 4 bases and J dropped 3 bases, with 7 bases sitting between them. Germline CDR1 reads SGHTA; CDR2 reads FQGNSA. CDR3 region: CASSYHNYEQYF. CDR3 DNA: TGTGCCAGCAGCTATCACAACTACGAGCAGTACTTC.

This chain connects TRBV29-1 to TRBJ1-1; D remains ambiguous. Germline CDR1 SQVTM, CDR2 ANQGSEA. The length of the CDR3 is 12 residues. With 7 bases removed from V and 1 base from J, the gap between germline ends came to 10 bases. The CDR3 protein is CSAVRPNTEAFF. The DNA of the CDR3 is TGCAGCGCCGTTAGACCGAACACTGAAGCTTTCTTT.

This clonotype has a handful of counts. The chain combines TRBV6-5 with TRBJ1-2, with a possible D match to TRBD1 (5 bases). Trimming removed 6 bases from V and 8 bases from J, with 22 bases in between. Germline lookup yields CDR1 MNHEY and CDR2 SVGAGI. The CDR3 loop spans 15 amino acids. The CDR3 spells CASRSGLERGVGYTF. In DNA form, the CDR3 reads TGTGCCAGCAGGTCCGGGCTGGAAAGGGGTGTAGGCTACACCTTC.

As DNA, the CDR3 is TGCGCCAGCAGCCAAGGGCCAGGGGAGATCGGCTATGGCTACACCTTC. Amino acids: CASSQGPGEIGYGYTF. The chain couples TRBV4-1 to TRBJ1-2; TRBD1 might be the D (6 bases). The V gene's germline CDR1 is MGHRA and CDR2 YSYEKL. Trimming cost V 1 base and J 4 bases, with 16 bases left between them. CDR3 length: 16 residues.